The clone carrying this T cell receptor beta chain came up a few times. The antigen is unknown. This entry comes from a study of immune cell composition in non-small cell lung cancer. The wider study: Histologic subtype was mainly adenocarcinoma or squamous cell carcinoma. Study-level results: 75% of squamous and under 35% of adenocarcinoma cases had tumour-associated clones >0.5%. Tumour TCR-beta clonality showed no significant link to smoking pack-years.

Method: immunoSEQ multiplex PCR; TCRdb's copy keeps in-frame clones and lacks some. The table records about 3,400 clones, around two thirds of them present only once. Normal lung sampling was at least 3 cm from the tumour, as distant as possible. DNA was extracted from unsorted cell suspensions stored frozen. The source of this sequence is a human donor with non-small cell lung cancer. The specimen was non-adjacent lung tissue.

CDR3 sequence (DNA): TGTGCCAGCAGGTACGGACAGGGCGAATATGGCTACACCTTC. It is translated as CASRYGQGEYGYTF. This chain uses TRBV6-6 with TRBJ1-2; TRBD1 matches 8 bases. The CDR3 contains 14 residues. Germline CDR1 reads MNHNY; CDR2 reads SVGAGI (reference sequence). V was pared by 6 bases and J by 5 bases, with 8 bases of the junction left unmatched.